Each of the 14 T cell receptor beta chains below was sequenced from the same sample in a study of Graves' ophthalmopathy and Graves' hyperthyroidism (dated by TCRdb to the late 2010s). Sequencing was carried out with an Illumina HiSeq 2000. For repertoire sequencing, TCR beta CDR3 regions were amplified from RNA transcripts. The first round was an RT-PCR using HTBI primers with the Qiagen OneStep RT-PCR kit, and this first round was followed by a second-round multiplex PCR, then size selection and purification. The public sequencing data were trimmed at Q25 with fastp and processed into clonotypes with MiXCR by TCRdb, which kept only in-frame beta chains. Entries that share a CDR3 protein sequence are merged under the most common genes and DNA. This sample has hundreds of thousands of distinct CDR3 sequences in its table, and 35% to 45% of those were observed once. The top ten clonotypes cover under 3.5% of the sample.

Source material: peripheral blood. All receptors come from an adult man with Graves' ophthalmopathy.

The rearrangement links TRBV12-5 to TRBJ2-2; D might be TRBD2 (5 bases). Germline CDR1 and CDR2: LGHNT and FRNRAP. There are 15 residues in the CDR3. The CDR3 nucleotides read TGTGCCAGCAGAGACGGTAGCGAAAACACCGGGGAGCTGTTTTTT. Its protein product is CASRDGSENTGELFF.

CDR3 DNA sequence: TGTGCCATCAGTTACGCTCGTACCTATAATTCACCCCTCCACTTT. This encodes CAISYARTYNSPLHF. The V call is TRBV10-3, the J call TRBJ1-6; D is undetermined. CDR1 and CDR2 (germline): ENHRY, SYGVKD. This CDR3 spans 15 amino acids. The germline V and J ends were trimmed by 5 bases and 2 bases, with 10 bases remaining between them.

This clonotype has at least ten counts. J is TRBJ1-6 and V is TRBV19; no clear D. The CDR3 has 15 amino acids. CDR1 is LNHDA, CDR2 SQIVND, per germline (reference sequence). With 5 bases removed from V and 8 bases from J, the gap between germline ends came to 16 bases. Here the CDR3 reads CASSRTSDVDSPLHF. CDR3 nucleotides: TGTGCCAGTAGTCGAACTTCCGACGTGGATTCACCCCTCCACTTT.

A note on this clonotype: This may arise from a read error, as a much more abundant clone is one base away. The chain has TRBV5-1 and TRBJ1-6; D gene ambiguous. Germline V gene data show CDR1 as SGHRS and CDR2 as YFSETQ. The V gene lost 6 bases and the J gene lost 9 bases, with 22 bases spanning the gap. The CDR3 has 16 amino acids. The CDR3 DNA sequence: TGCGCCAGCAACATTCTCGATCGGGGAAGTAGTTCACCCCTCCACTTT. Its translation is CASNILDRGSSSPLHF.

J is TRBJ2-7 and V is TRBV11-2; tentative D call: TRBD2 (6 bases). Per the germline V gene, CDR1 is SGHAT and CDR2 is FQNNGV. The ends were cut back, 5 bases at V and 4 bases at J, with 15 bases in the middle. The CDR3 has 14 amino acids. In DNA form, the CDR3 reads TGTGCCAGCAGCCTTGGGTGGAGGGGATACGAGCAGTACTTC. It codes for CASSLGWRGYEQYF.

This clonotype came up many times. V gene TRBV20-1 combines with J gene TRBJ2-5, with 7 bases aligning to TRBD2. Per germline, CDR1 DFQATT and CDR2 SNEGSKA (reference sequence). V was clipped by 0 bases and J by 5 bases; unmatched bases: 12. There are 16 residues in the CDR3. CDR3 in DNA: TGCAGTGCTAGAGAAGGGTACGGGAGGTTGTGGGAGACCCAGTACTTC. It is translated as CSAREGYGRLWETQYF.

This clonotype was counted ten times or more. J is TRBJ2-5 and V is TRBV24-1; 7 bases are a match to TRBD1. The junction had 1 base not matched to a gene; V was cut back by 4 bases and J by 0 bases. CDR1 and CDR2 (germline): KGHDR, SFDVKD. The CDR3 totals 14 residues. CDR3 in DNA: TGTGCCACCAGTGAAGACAGGGACCAAGAGACCCAGTACTTC. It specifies CATSEDRDQETQYF.

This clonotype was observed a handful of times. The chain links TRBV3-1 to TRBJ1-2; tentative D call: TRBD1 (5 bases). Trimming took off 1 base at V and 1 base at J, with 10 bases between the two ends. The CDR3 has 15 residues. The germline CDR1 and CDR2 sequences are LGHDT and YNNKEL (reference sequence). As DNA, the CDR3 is TGTGCCAGCAGCCAAGGGTTAGGGGTTAACTATGGCTACACCTTC. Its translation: CASSQGLGVNYGYTF.

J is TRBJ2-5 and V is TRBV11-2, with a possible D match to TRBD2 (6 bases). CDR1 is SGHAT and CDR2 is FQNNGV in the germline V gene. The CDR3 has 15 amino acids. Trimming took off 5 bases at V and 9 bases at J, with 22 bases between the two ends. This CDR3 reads CASSVAMGVREAQYF. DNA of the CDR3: TGTGCCAGCAGCGTAGCTATGGGAGTAAGGGAGGCCCAGTACTTC. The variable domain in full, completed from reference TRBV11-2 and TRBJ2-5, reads EAGVAQSPRYKIIEKRQSVAFWCNPISGHATLYWYQQILGQGPKLLIQFQNNGVVDDSQLPKDRFSAERLKGVDSTLKIQPAKLEDSAVYLCASSVAMGVREAQYFGPGTRLLVL.

CDR3 sequence reads: CAISSIQGVWNTEAFF. For the CDR3, the DNA is TGTGCCATCAGTAGTATTCAGGGTGTGTGGAACACTGAAGCTTTCTTT. The V gene is TRBV10-3, the J gene TRBJ1-1, with D possibly TRBD1 on 5 matching bases. V lost 5 bases and J lost 1, with 17 bases in between. The CDR3 covers 16 residues. Germline values: CDR1 ENHRY, CDR2 SYGVKD.

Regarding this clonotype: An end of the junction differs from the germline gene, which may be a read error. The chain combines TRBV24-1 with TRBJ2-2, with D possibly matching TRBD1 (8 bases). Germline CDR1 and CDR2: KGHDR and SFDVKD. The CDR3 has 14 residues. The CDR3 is CASSDPQGGGELFF. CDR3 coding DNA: TGTGCCAGCAGTGATCCACAGGGGGGGGGGGAGCTGTTTTTT.

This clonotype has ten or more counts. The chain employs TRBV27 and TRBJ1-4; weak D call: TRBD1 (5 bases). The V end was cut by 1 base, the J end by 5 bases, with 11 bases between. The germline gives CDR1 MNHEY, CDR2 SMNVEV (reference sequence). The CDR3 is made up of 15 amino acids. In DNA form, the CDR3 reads TGTGCCAGCAGTTTATTCGGACAACCAAATGAAAAACTGTTTTTT. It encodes CASSLFGQPNEKLFF.

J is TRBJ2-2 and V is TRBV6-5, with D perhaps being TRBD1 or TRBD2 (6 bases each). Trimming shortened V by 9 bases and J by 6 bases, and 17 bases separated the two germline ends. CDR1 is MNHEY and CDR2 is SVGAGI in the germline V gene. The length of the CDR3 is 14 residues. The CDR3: CASTEGRTAGELFF. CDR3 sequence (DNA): TGTGCCAGTACGGAGGGACGGACAGCCGGGGAGCTGTTTTTT.

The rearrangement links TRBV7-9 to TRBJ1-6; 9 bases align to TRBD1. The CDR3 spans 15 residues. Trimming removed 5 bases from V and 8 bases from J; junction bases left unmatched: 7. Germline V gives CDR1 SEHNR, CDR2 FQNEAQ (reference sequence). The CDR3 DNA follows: TGTGCCAGCAGCCAGGGACAGGGTTCGGATTCACCCCTCCACTTT. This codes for CASSQGQGSDSPLHF.